These T cell receptor beta chains were read from a single sample in a study of control samples from healthy donors and cancer patients. TCRdb keeps only in-frame clones here, not all; method: immunoSEQ multiplex PCR. The profile shows about 120,000 clones, around 87% of them singletons. The sequencing sample was made of blood. Receptors were obtained from a man aged 55 to 69 in good health. Each CDR3 is given with its conserved first and last residue. D genes are given only for firm matches. Expanded clones get a size class; other rows say once, few or many, or leave the size out.

>-|TRBD1|TRBV29-1|TRBJ2-1
TGCAGCGTTGATCCGGGACAGACTTACAATGAGCAGTTCTTC
CSVDPGQTYNEQFF
>once|TRBD2|TRBV19|TRBJ2-3
TGTGCCAGTAGTAGGACTAGCGGGGACACAGATACGCAGTATTTT
CASSRTSGDTDTQYF
>-|TRBD1|TRBV4-3|TRBJ1-1
TGCGCCAGCAGCCTTGGACAGGGCATGAACACTGAAGCTTTCTTT
CASSLGQGMNTEAFF
>-|-|TRBV18|TRBJ1-4
TGTGCCAGCTCACCCCAGAAACCGGGCCCACTTAATGAAAAACTGTTTTTT
CASSPQKPGPLNEKLFF
>-|-|TRBV6-1|TRBJ2-7
TGTGCCAGCAGTGAGGCCCCGACCTACGAGCAGTACTTC
CASSEAPTYEQYF
>-|TRBD1|TRBV18|TRBJ1-2
TGTGCCAGCTCACCTCAACAGGGGGCTGACTATGGCTACACCTTC
CASSPQQGADYGYTF
>-|TRBD1|TRBV11-2|TRBJ2-6
TGTGCCAGCAGCCGACAGGGCTCTGGGGCCAACGTCCTGACTTTC
CASSRQGSGANVLTF
>-|TRBD1|TRBV3-1/TRBV3-2|TRBJ1-2
TGTGCCAGCAGCTCCGGACAGGGTTATGGCTACACCTTC
CASSSGQGYGYTF
>-|-|TRBV2|TRBJ2-3
TGTGCCAGCAGTTTCGGTGACACCCACACAGATACGCAGTATTTT
CASSFGDTHTDTQYF
>-|TRBD1|TRBV5-1|TRBJ1-1
TGCGCCAGCAGCTGGACAGGAGAGAACACTGAAGCTTTCTTT
CASSWTGENTEAFF
>-|TRBD1|TRBV5-1|TRBJ2-2
TGCGCCAGCAGCACCGGACAGGGGACGATGGTCGGGGAGCTGTTTTTT
CASSTGQGTMVGELFF
>-|-|TRBV6-1|TRBJ1-2
TGTGCCAGCAGTGAAATCAGGGGAAGCTATGGCTACACCTTC
CASSEIRGSYGYTF
>few|-|TRBV7-3|TRBJ2-3
TGTGCCAGCAGCTTAAAAGGGTCAGATACGCAGTATTTT
CASSLKGSDTQYF
>-|-|TRBV11-3|TRBJ2-2
TGTGCCAGCAGCTTAGAAGGGGGGGCTACCGGGGAGCTGTTTTTT
CASSLEGGATGELFF
>-|-|TRBV6-1|TRBJ1-2
TGTGCCAGCAGTGAAGGTCCCGGGCATGGCTACACCTTC
CASSEGPGHGYTF
>-|TRBD2|TRBV28|TRBJ2-3
TGTGCCAGCAGTTTAGCGACTAGCGGGGGGGTGACAGATACGCAGTATTTT
CASSLATSGGVTDTQYF
>-|TRBD1|TRBV11-2|TRBJ1-4
TGTGCCAGCAGCACACAACAGGGGTCGGGTGAAAAACTGTTTTTT
CASSTQQGSGEKLFF
>-|TRBD1|TRBV2|TRBJ2-7
TGTGCCAGCCTTCTTCAGGGACAGGGGAGCGAGCAGTACTTC
CASLLQGQGSEQYF